The T cell receptor beta chain described here comes from a study of CD8 T cells in ankylosing spondylitis. As concerns this clonotype: Its antigen is not identified.

Regarding the study as a whole: Within ankylosing spondylitis blood, a TCR beta motif made up of seven or eight highly homologous variants appeared to be characteristic. In peripheral blood, disease-linked CD8+ clones occurred at relatively low frequencies. Clones tied to disease were said to be significantly enriched in matched ankylosing spondylitis synovial fluid.

Germline-derived CDR1 and CDR2 are MGHRA and YSYEKL. The CDR3 length is 15 residues. Germline trimming cut 3 bases from V and 5 bases from J; bases unmatched to any gene: 9. Molecular-barcoded quantitative 5'-RACE produced these TCR beta libraries. In TCRdb, the 5' RACE reads were re-called with MiXCR into one record per CDR3 protein. This table has about 90,000 distinct CDR3 sequences, roughly 30% appearing once. The chain joins TRBV4-1 to TRBJ1-2; 7 bases agree with TRBD1. Sequenced material: blood, either unsorted or a sorted T cell fraction (not recorded which). The clonotype originates from a male donor with ankylosing spondylitis or in good health (not recorded which). The CDR3 loop is CASSQNRGLGYGYTF. Here the CDR3 DNA reads TGCGCCAGCAGCCAGAACAGGGGTTTGGGATATGGCTACACCTTC.